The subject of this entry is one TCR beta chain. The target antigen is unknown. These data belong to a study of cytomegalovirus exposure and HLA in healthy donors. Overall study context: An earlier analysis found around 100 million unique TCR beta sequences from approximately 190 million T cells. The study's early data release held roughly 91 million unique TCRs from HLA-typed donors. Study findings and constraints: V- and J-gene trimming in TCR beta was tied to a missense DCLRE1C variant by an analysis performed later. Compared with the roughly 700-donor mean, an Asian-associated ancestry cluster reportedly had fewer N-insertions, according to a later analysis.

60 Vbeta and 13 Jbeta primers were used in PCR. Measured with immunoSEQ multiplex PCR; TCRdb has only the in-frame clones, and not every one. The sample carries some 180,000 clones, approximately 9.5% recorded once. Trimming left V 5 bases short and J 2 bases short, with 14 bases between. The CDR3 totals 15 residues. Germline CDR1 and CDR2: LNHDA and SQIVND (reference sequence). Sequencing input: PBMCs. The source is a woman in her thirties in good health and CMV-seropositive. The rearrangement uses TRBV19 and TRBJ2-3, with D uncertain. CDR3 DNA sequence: TGTGCCAGTAGTCCCCGGCAGGCGAACACAGATACGCAGTATTTT. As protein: CASSPRQANTDTQYF. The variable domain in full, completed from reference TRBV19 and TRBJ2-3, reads DGGITQSPKYLFRKEGQNVTLSCEQNLNHDAMYWYRQDPGQGLRLIYYSQIVNDFQKGDIAEGYSVSREKKESFPLTVTSAQKNPTAFYLCASSPRQANTDTQYFGPGTRLTVL.